This TCR beta chain was captured in a study of neurological immune-mediated disorders. It was from 2 million PBMCs stored at -80 C that the unsorted libraries were obtained. This clonotype was counted many times. The junction had 14 bases not matched to a gene; V was cut back by 1 base and J by 1 base. The germline V gene has CDR1 SGHTA and CDR2 FQGNSA. The CDR3 length is 19 residues. 5'RACE with 10-nucleotide random UMIs generated the cDNA. TCRdb processed the 5' RACE reads anew with MiXCR; each CDR3 protein has one entry. This table holds some 50,000 distinct CDR3 sequences, approximately 16% found once.

The V call is TRBV7-2, the J call TRBJ2-7; 9 bases fit TRBD1. The sample consisted of PBMCs. This receptor was taken from a man aged 60 to 69 in good health. CDR3 DNA: TGTGCCAGCAGCTTAGATCGGCGTTCTCCGGGACAGGGATCCTACGAGCAGTACTTC. Protein product: CASSLDRRSPGQGSYEQYF.